This T cell receptor beta chain was identified in a study of blood T cell repertoires in COVID-19. At the level of the study: Specimens from acute and convalescent COVID-19 originated in the United States, Italy and Spain.

Cohort allocation depended upon clinical history that participants reported. This clone was counted a few times. This CDR3 is 17 amino acids long. J lost 4 bases, V lost 5 bases, and 15 bases had no gene match. The V gene's germline CDR1 is SGHVS and CDR2 FQNEAQ. Authors' data handling: Using reference gene primer amplification, nucleated cell counts were estimated. TCRdb keeps only in-frame clones here, not all; method: immunoSEQ multiplex PCR. The DNA gave D and trimming, while V, J and clone size come from that table. The table lists about 320,000 clones, around 84% of them singletons, with around 1.9% in the top ten.

This clonotype originated in a woman in her twenties or thirties who had been exposed to COVID-19. What was sequenced was PBMCs or T cells enriched from blood (not recorded which). The J gene is TRBJ1-2, the V gene TRBV7-8; 8 nucleotides match TRBD1. CDR3 region: CASSHHTGGVLSYGYTF. The CDR3 bases are TGTGCCAGCAGCCACCATACAGGGGGTGTTTTGAGCTATGGCTACACCTTC.